This T cell receptor (beta chain) was obtained from a study of HIV-infected patients and healthy controls. About the study: CD8 counts did not change consistently during early therapy; the CD4:CD8 ratio climbed slightly. Most of the sixteen became undetectable by the second bleed, and all after another year of therapy.

This clonotype was seen at least ten times. cDNA was made from approximately 0.55 ug RNA using alpha and beta constant primers. Using multiplexing indices, alpha and beta chain libraries were generated apart by chain-specific third strand synthesis. One primer pair amplified all rearrangements per chain; each cDNA got molecular barcodes. MiXCR, run by TCRdb on the 5' RACE reads, gives a single entry per CDR3 protein. The data hold thousands of distinct CDR3 sequences, with more than 7.5% observed a single time. Roughly three months, about 14 weeks, into antiretroviral therapy, follow-up blood was collected. All unsorted peripheral T cells were captured because whole blood was used without fractionation. V lost 5 bases, J lost 8 bases, and 11 bases stayed unmatched. The CDR3 covers 16 residues. Looked up from germline, CDR1 is SGHTA and CDR2 is FQGNSA.

This sequence was found in an adult with HIV infection. The specimen comprised blood, sampled during antiretroviral therapy. The chain couples TRBV7-2 to TRBJ2-1; 11 bases map to TRBD2. The CDR3 is CASSRPIAGGLDEQFF. The CDR3, as DNA: TGTGCCAGCAGCCGCCCGATAGCGGGAGGGCTTGATGAGCAGTTCTTC.